A selection of T cell receptor beta chains follows, all from one sample in a study of post-analysis software for immune sequencing data. TCRdb reprocessed the PCR reads via MiXCR and lists one record per CDR3 protein. The repertoire holds roughly 650,000 distinct CDR3 sequences, 55% to 70% seen once, with about 11% in the top ten. The material sequenced was blood. The origin of the receptors is a girl aged 2 to 10 with multiple sclerosis. The CDR3 runs from the conserved cysteine through the conserved F or W. The order of the fields is clone size, J gene, V gene, D gene, CDR3 protein, CDR3 DNA. A D gene is named only where the DNA matches it firmly. Some rows mark clone size as missing; the rest say once, few, many or name a class of expanded clone.

.,TRBJ1-4,TRBV7-2,.,CASSEIGGGEKLFF,TGTGCCAGCAGCGAAATTGGGGGTGGCGAAAAACTGTTTTTT
.,TRBJ2-3,TRBV14,.,CASSPDRSTQYF,TGTGCCAGCAGCCCTGACAGAAGTACGCAGTATTTT
few,TRBJ2-7,TRBV12-3/TRBV12-4,.,CASSIGQLYEQYF,TGTGCCAGCAGTATTGGACAGCTCTACGAGCAGTACTTC
.,TRBJ2-5,TRBV20-1,.,CSAKGTSLETQYF,TGCAGTGCTAAAGGGACTTCCCTAGAGACCCAGTACTTC
.,TRBJ1-1,TRBV7-2,.,CASSLYVPNTEAFF,TGTGCCAGCAGCTTATACGTCCCGAACACTGAAGCTTTCTTT
.,TRBJ2-1,TRBV29-1,.,CSVFGGVGRGNEQFF,TGCAGCGTTTTTGGAGGGGTCGGGCGGGGCAATGAGCAGTTCTTC
.,TRBJ2-7,TRBV11-2,.,CASSLAGSESEQYF,TGTGCCAGCAGCTTAGCGGGGAGTGAGTCCGAGCAGTACTTC
few,TRBJ2-3,TRBV7-2,.,CASSPQGGATDTQYF,TGTGCCAGCAGCCCACAGGGGGGGGCCACAGATACGCAGTATTTT
.,TRBJ2-3,TRBV7-2,.,CASSPGTPTDTQYF,TGTGCCAGCAGCCCCGGGACACCAACAGATACGCAGTATTTT
.,TRBJ1-2,TRBV9,.,CASSVAGGYTF,TGTGCCAGCAGCGTAGCGGGGGGCTACACCTTC
.,TRBJ1-2,TRBV3-1,TRBD1,CASSQVTGGMDYGYTF,TGTGCCAGCAGCCAAGTAACAGGGGGCATGGACTATGGCTACACCTTC
many,TRBJ2-7,TRBV7-2,.,CASSLADSYEQYF,TGTGCCAGCAGCTTGGCGGACAGCTACGAGCAGTACTTC
few,TRBJ1-6,TRBV20-1,TRBD1,CSARDLRQGDSPLHF,TGCAGTGCTAGGGACCTTCGACAGGGGGACTCACCCCTCCACTTT
.,TRBJ1-1,TRBV18,TRBD1,CASSPGAGGPLTEAFF,TGTGCCAGCTCGCCAGGGGCAGGGGGACCCCTCACTGAAGCTTTCTTT
once,TRBJ2-3,TRBV4-2,.,CASSAGQGGGGTDTQYF,TGTGCCAGCAGCGCGGGCCAGGGAGGGGGGGGCACAGATACGCAGTATTTT
once,TRBJ1-1,TRBV29-1,.,CSVRYRREAFF,TGCAGCGTTAGGTACAGGAGAGAAGCTTTCTTT
.,TRBJ2-4,TRBV5-1,TRBD2,CASSLEGAPQGGSIQYF,TGCGCCAGCAGCTTGGAAGGGGCTCCGCAGGGAGGGAGCATTCAGTACTTC
.,TRBJ2-5,TRBV7-2,.,CASSRYQETQYF,TGTGCCAGCAGCCGGTACCAAGAGACCCAGTACTTC
.,TRBJ2-5,TRBV4-3,.,CASSQVGGLGETQYF,TGCGCCAGCAGCCAGGTGGGGGGGCTCGGGGAGACCCAGTACTTC
few,TRBJ2-7,TRBV4-2,TRBD2,CASSSSGNSYEQYF,TGTGCCAGCAGTTCTAGCGGGAACTCCTACGAGCAGTACTTC
few,TRBJ2-5,TRBV12-3/TRBV12-4,.,CASSLNGDQETQYF,TGTGCCAGCAGTTTAAATGGGGACCAAGAGACCCAGTACTTC
.,TRBJ2-7,TRBV5-1,TRBD2,CASGPALLAGVHEQYF,TGCGCCAGCGGGCCCGCCTTACTAGCGGGAGTCCACGAGCAGTACTTC
once,TRBJ2-1,TRBV7-9,TRBD1,CASSLRGRGTGYNEQFF,TGTGCCAGCAGCTTAAGGGGCCGTGGGACAGGCTACAATGAGCAGTTCTTC
.,TRBJ2-5,TRBV29-1,.,CSVIPKGETQYF,TGCAGCGTGATCCCGAAAGGCGAGACCCAGTACTTC
few,TRBJ2-3,TRBV9,.,CASSQLTDTQYF,TGTGCCAGCAGCCAGCTCACAGATACGCAGTATTTT